The 21 T cell receptor beta chains reported below all come from one sample, sequenced in a study of monozygotic twins with inflammatory bowel disease. TCRdb re-called the 5' RACE reads and gives one entry per CDR3 protein, without DNA. The sample holds 200,000 to 250,000 distinct CDR3 sequences. What was sequenced was blood. The receptors come from a human donor with ulcerative colitis or Crohn's disease, or a healthy co-twin of an affected twin (not recorded which).

The J gene is TRBJ2-1, the V gene TRBV2; TCRdb's D call of TRBD2 is untestable without DNA. The length of the CDR3 is 15 residues. The germline V gene encodes CDR1 SNHLY and CDR2 FYNNEI. The chain's CDR3 is CASSSAGTSNNEQFF. Combining the CDR3 with reference TRBV2 and TRBJ2-1 gives the whole variable domain EPEVTQTPSHQVTQMGQEVILRCVPISNHLYFYWYRQILGQKVEFLVSFYNNEISEKSEIFDDQFSVERPDGSNFTLKIRSTKLEDSAMYFCASSSAGTSNNEQFFGPGTRLTVL.

J is TRBJ1-5 and V is TRBV20-1; no DNA is available, so the TRBD1 call from TCRdb remains unchecked. The CDR3 is 17 residues long. Germline V lookup: CDR1 DFQATT, CDR2 SNEGSKA (reference sequence). The CDR3 reads CSAGPLQGARSNQPQHF.

This chain uses TRBV15 with TRBJ2-7; the D gene TCRdb calls, TRBD1, cannot be checked with no DNA. The length of the CDR3 is 15 residues. Germline V gives CDR1 LNHNV, CDR2 YYDKDF (reference sequence). The CDR3 is CATSFQDRVGLEQYF.

The chain couples TRBV6-4 to TRBJ2-7; the TCRdb call, TRBD2, lacks DNA for checking. The CDR3 has 13 amino acids. Germline CDR1 MRHNA, CDR2 SNTAGT. The chain's CDR3 is CASSVEAGGEQYF.

The V call is TRBV15, the J call TRBJ1-2; the TRBD1 assignment by TCRdb is unverifiable without DNA. The CDR3 extends over 15 amino acids. CDR1 LNHNV and CDR2 YYDKDF come from the germline V gene (reference sequence). The CDR3 reads CATSRGQDEGNGYTF.

This rearrangement joins TRBV19 to TRBJ2-1. The CDR3 is 13 amino acids. From germline, CDR1 is LNHDA and CDR2 SQIVND (reference sequence). CDR3 in amino acids: CASSTSHNNEQFF.

The chain has TRBV5-1 and TRBJ2-5; absent DNA, TCRdb's TRBD2 call cannot be checked. Per the germline V gene, CDR1 is SGHRS and CDR2 is YFSETQ. This CDR3 is 14 amino acids long. CDR3: CASHGGAYQETQYF.

The chain recombines TRBV3-1 with TRBJ2-7. The germline V gene encodes CDR1 LGHDT and CDR2 YNNKEL (reference sequence). The CDR3 spans 13 residues. CDR3 in amino acids: CASSLAYGYEQYF.

This sequence joins TRBV12-3 or TRBV12-4 and TRBJ2-4; the D call of TRBD1 rests on TCRdb alone, since no DNA is present to check it. The CDR3 runs to 14 residues. CDR3: CASGPGLAKNIQYF.

CDR3 loop: CASSDETQETQYF. The V call is TRBV6-1, the J call TRBJ2-5. This CDR3 has 13 residues. Germline CDR1 is MNHNS and CDR2 is SASEGT.

V gene TRBV12-3 or TRBV12-4 combines with J gene TRBJ1-4; there is no DNA to check the TCRdb D call of TRBD1. This CDR3 is 16 amino acids long. CDR3 in amino acids: CASSLGQGSTNEKLFF.

V is TRBV5-1 and J is TRBJ1-1; TCRdb designates TRBD1, a call that cannot be tested without DNA. CDR1 and CDR2 (germline): SGHRS, YFSETQ. This CDR3 contains 16 residues. CDR3: CASSLGTGPGELQAFF.

This chain links TRBV2 with TRBJ1-3. The CDR3 runs 12 residues. The germline CDR1 and CDR2 sequences are SNHLY and FYNNEI. Here the CDR3 reads CARTASGNTIYF.

The chain carries TRBV5-4 and TRBJ2-3; the D call of TRBD2 rests on TCRdb alone, since no DNA is present to check it. The CDR3 length is 13 residues. The germline CDR1 and CDR2 sequences are SGHNT and YYREEE (reference sequence). The CDR3 reads CAVAGVHTDTQYF. Full variable domain (outside the CDR3, taken from reference TRBV5-4 and TRBJ2-3): ETGVTQSPTHLIKTRGQQVTLRCSSQSGHNTVSWYQQALGQGPQFIFQYYREEENGRGNFPPRFSGLQFPNYSSELNVNALELDDSALYLCAVAGVHTDTQYFGPGTRLTVL.

V gene TRBV7-6 combines with J gene TRBJ1-4; there is no DNA to check the TCRdb D call of TRBD1. This CDR3 is 16 amino acids long. Per germline, CDR1 SGHVS and CDR2 FNYEAQ. The CDR3 is CASSNQGGTTNEKLFF.

The genes are TRBV7-2 and TRBJ2-1; TCRdb gives TRBD2 as the D gene, but with no DNA this cannot be confirmed. There are 17 residues in the CDR3. Germline assignment: CDR1 SGHTA and CDR2 FQGNSA. CDR3 region: CASSLTGGTSGYNEQFF.

The gene calls are TRBV12-3 or TRBV12-4 and TRBJ1-4. The CDR3 runs 15 residues. Here the CDR3 reads CASSLALGRYEKLFF.

The J gene is TRBJ2-7, the V gene TRBV20-1; TCRdb designates TRBD1, a call that cannot be tested without DNA. The CDR3 contains 13 residues. Germline loops: CDR1 DFQATT, CDR2 SNEGSKA (reference sequence). The CDR3 is CSALTGDFYEQYF.

The chain carries TRBV27 and TRBJ2-7. CDR1 is MNHEY, CDR2 SMNVEV, per germline (reference sequence). The CDR3 is made up of 13 amino acids. CDR3 in amino acids: CASKDRNSYEQYF.

This chain uses TRBV27 with TRBJ2-2; without DNA, the TCRdb call of TRBD2 cannot be checked. CDR1 MNHEY and CDR2 SMNVEV come from the germline V gene (reference sequence). The length of the CDR3 is 17 residues. The CDR3 sequence is CASRKGLAGGVTGELFF.

The rearrangement joins TRBV5-1 to TRBJ1-2; with no DNA, the TCRdb D assignment of TRBD1 cannot be verified. The CDR3 covers 17 residues. Looked up from germline, CDR1 is SGHRS and CDR2 is YFSETQ. The CDR3 is CASSPIRDRGRGNGYTF.